These 20 T cell receptor beta chains came from one sample sequenced in a study of response to subunit inactivated influenza vaccine. Each CDR3 protein gets one entry after TCRdb re-called the RT-PCR reads with MiXCR. The sample records about 500,000 distinct CDR3 sequences, roughly 13% being singletons. Sequenced here: PBMCs from blood, sampled 35 to 45 days after vaccination. These receptor sequences come from a man over 45 who received an inactivated influenza vaccine.

This clonotype has only a few counts. V and J are TRBV7-2 and TRBJ1-1; D is unresolved. V was pared by 5 bases and J by 0 bases, with 16 bases between. This CDR3 contains 16 residues. CDR1 and CDR2 (germline): SGHTA, FQGNSA. The CDR3 sequence is CASSLRHPSLNTEAFF. The CDR3 DNA sequence: TGTGCCAGCAGCCTTCGACACCCCTCCCTGAACACTGAAGCTTTCTTT.

Many counts were recorded for this clonotype. The chain joins TRBV10-3 to TRBJ1-5, with TRBD1 as a possible D gene (6 bases). The germline CDR1 and CDR2 sequences are ENHRY and SYGVKD. The CDR3 is 13 residues long. The V end was cut by 10 bases, the J end by 2 bases, with 12 bases between. CDR3: CATDRSGNQPQHF. The DNA of the CDR3 is TGTGCCACCGACAGGTCGGGCAATCAGCCCCAGCATTTT.

The table lists this clonotype with a few counts. The chain carries TRBV29-1 and TRBJ2-5, with D possibly called TRBD1 or TRBD2 (5 bases each). V shed 4 bases and J shed 5 bases, with 11 bases lying between them. CDR1 is SQVTM and CDR2 is ANQGSEA in the germline V gene. The CDR3 sequence is 12 residues long. CDR3: CSVVGERETQYF. CDR3 in DNA: TGCAGCGTTGTGGGGGAGAGGGAGACCCAGTACTTC.

This sequence joins TRBV5-1 and TRBJ2-7; tentatively, D is TRBD2 (6 bases). Germline V gives CDR1 SGHRS, CDR2 YFSETQ. V was pared by 4 bases and J by 3 bases, with 14 bases between. The CDR3 is 14 amino acids. CDR3 loop: CASSMAGGNYEQYF. DNA of the CDR3: TGCGCCAGCAGCATGGCCGGCGGGAACTACGAGCAGTACTTC.

V gene TRBV7-8 combines with J gene TRBJ2-1, with TRBD2 matching 13 bases. Germline V gene sequence: CDR1 SGHVS, CDR2 FQNEAQ. The CDR3 has 17 amino acids. The V gene end was trimmed by 5 bases and the J gene end by 4 bases; junction bases not matched to a gene: 8. The CDR3 sequence is CASSQLRTSGRYNEQFF. The CDR3 DNA is TGTGCCAGCAGCCAACTACGGACTAGCGGGAGATACAATGAGCAGTTCTTC.

This chain uses TRBV20-1 with TRBJ2-1, with 9 nucleotides matching TRBD2. The CDR3 has 14 residues. Trimming at V came to 0 bases and at J to 10 bases, leaving 7 bases not matched to a gene. In germline, CDR1 is DFQATT, CDR2 SNEGSKA (reference sequence). The CDR3 nucleotides are TGCAGTGCTAGAGACCCTAGCGGGGTCGCCGAGCAGTTCTTC. Protein sequence: CSARDPSGVAEQFF.

The genes are TRBV25-1 and TRBJ2-2; TRBD1 is a possible D gene (6 bases). Germline V CDR1 and CDR2: MGHDK, SYGVNS. The V gene lost 2 bases and the J gene lost 3 bases, with 13 bases spanning the gap. The length of the CDR3 is 16 residues. CDR3 sequence reads: CASSETVTGYTGELFF. The CDR3 DNA follows: TGTGCCAGCAGTGAAACCGTGACAGGTTACACCGGGGAGCTGTTTTTT.

This clonotype showed up many times. This rearrangement joins TRBV7-2 to TRBJ2-7; TRBD1 agrees at 8 bases. The CDR3 covers 14 residues. Germline lookup yields CDR1 SGHTA and CDR2 FQGNSA. Germline trimming cut 5 bases from V and 2 bases from J; bases unmatched to any gene: 5. The CDR3 sequence is CASSVGTGTYEQYF. The CDR3, as DNA: TGTGCCAGCAGCGTGGGGACAGGCACCTACGAGCAGTACTTC.

This clonotype occurred many times. This chain uses TRBV5-1 with TRBJ1-5, with D possibly TRBD1 on 6 matching bases. V shed 4 bases and J shed 4 bases, with 15 bases lying between them. Germline assignment: CDR1 SGHRS and CDR2 YFSETQ. CDR3 length: 15 residues. The CDR3 reads CASSAIPGHNQPQHF. CDR3 nucleotide sequence: TGCGCCAGCAGCGCGATTCCGGGACATAATCAGCCCCAGCATTTT.

This chain joins TRBV20-1 and TRBJ2-3; D gene uncertain. The V end lost 2 bases, the J end lost 1 base, and 10 bases lay between the germline ends. The V gene's germline CDR1 is DFQATT and CDR2 SNEGSKA (reference sequence). This CDR3 spans 14 amino acids. The DNA for the CDR3 is TGCAGTGCTAGAAACTACAAGGGCACAGATACGCAGTATTTT. Encoded protein: CSARNYKGTDTQYF.

This clonotype has a handful of counts. This chain's CDR3 is CSAMGGHTEAFF. CDR3 in DNA: TGCAGTGCCATGGGAGGGCACACTGAAGCTTTCTTT. V is TRBV20-1 and J is TRBJ1-1; D is uncertain. Per germline, CDR1 DFQATT and CDR2 SNEGSKA (reference sequence). V was trimmed by 6 bases and J by 3 bases, leaving 11 bases between them. This CDR3 region has 12 residues.

This clonotype was picked up a small number of times. The chain combines TRBV29-1 with TRBJ1-1, with D maybe TRBD1 (5 bases). The CDR3 covers 14 residues. Germline values: CDR1 SQVTM, CDR2 ANQGSEA. V shed 7 bases and J shed 0 bases, with 15 bases lying between them. CDR3 nucleotide sequence: TGCAGCGCCAGACACGGGACGGTGAACACTGAAGCTTTCTTT. It translates to CSARHGTVNTEAFF.

This clonotype was seen at least ten times. The V and J genes are TRBV10-3 and TRBJ2-7, with D hard to call. Germline-derived CDR1 and CDR2 are ENHRY and SYGVKD. The germline V and J ends were trimmed by 6 bases and 0 bases, with 9 bases remaining between them. This CDR3 has 13 amino acids. CDR3 sequence (DNA): TGTGCCATCAGGAGTCCCAGCTCCTACGAGCAGTACTTC. This gives the protein CAIRSPSSYEQYF.

The chain couples TRBV3-1 to TRBJ1-5, with no clear D. The CDR3 length is 13 residues. Germline CDR1 is LGHDT and CDR2 is YNNKEL (reference sequence). The V gene lost 6 bases and the J gene lost 5 bases, with 11 bases spanning the gap. CDR3 in DNA: TGTGCCAGCAGACCCGGTCCCGATCAGCCCCAGCATTTT. It yields the protein CASRPGPDQPQHF.

The chain joins TRBV6-2 or TRBV6-3 to TRBJ1-5; D not resolved. The CDR3 is 16 amino acids. Germline V gene lookup returns CDR1 MNHEY and CDR2 SVGEGT. The ends were cut back, 0 bases at V and 2 bases at J, with 11 bases in the middle. CDR3 loop: CASSYSIIPRNQPQHF. The CDR3 DNA is TGTGCCAGCAGTTACTCGATTATCCCCCGCAATCAGCCCCAGCATTTT.

The chain links TRBV7-2 to TRBJ2-7; unclear D gene. V was cut by 1 base and J by 3 bases, with 10 bases left in between. This CDR3 region has 14 residues. Per the germline V gene, CDR1 is SGHTA and CDR2 is FQGNSA. CDR3 loop: CASSLDRRNYEQYF. The CDR3 DNA reads TGTGCCAGCAGCTTAGATCGACGGAACTACGAGCAGTACTTC.

The chain is built from TRBV9 and TRBJ2-7; TRBD1 matches at 7 bases. V lost 1 base, J lost 6 bases, and 7 bases stayed unmatched. CDR1 SGDLS and CDR2 YYNGEE come from the germline V gene. The CDR3 spans 14 residues. Written as DNA, the CDR3 is TGTGCCAGCAGCGTACAGACAGGGAACGGCGAGCAGTACTTC. Its protein product is CASSVQTGNGEQYF.

The CDR3 region is CASSLEQANTGELFF. The CDR3 DNA reads TGTGCCAGCAGCTTAGAACAGGCGAACACCGGGGAGCTGTTTTTT. The chain is built from TRBV7-6 and TRBJ2-2; TRBD1 is a possible D gene (5 bases). The germline V gene encodes CDR1 SGHVS and CDR2 FNYEAQ. The CDR3 is made up of 15 amino acids. Trimming pared 1 base from V and 0 bases from J, leaving 6 bases between.

J is TRBJ2-7 and V is TRBV6-1; D tentatively reads TRBD1 or TRBD2 (5 bases each). This CDR3 spans 15 amino acids. Trimming pared 4 bases from V and 3 bases from J, leaving 16 bases between. The germline V gene has CDR1 MNHNS and CDR2 SASEGT. The CDR3, as DNA: TGTGCCAGCAGTGGACTTGCAGGGAGTATCTACGAGCAGTACTTC. Its protein product is CASSGLAGSIYEQYF.

The J gene is TRBJ2-7, the V gene TRBV5-6, with 12 nucleotides matching TRBD1. Germline CDR1 is SGHDT and CDR2 is YYEEEE. V lost 4 bases and J lost 5; bases outside the gene matches: 4. The CDR3 extends over 14 amino acids. DNA for the CDR3: TGTGCCAGCAGCGAAGGGACAGGGGGCCACGAGCAGTACTTC. This sequence encodes CASSEGTGGHEQYF.